Shown below are 22 T cell receptor beta chains from a single sample sequenced in a study of T cell changes during pregnancy in multiple sclerosis. TCRdb's copy holds only in-frame clones and misses some; the assay was immunoSEQ multiplex PCR. Here the sample spans 70,000 or so clones, around 91% being singletons. Source: peripheral blood, taken in the third trimester of pregnancy. These receptors all stem from a female donor in good health, enrolled as a control in a pregnancy study.

This chain joins TRBV15 and TRBJ2-5, with D unclear. Germline V lookup: CDR1 LNHNV, CDR2 YYDKDF (reference sequence). This CDR3 is 16 amino acids long. V was clipped by 0 bases and J by 5 bases, with 16 bases between them. CDR3 DNA sequence: TGTGCCACCAGCAGAGATCCTGGGCCGGCTTTTGAGACCCAGTACTTC. Translation gives CATSRDPGPAFETQYF. The entire variable domain, with the rest obtained from reference TRBV15 and TRBJ2-5, is as follows: DAMVIQNPRYQVTQFGKPVTLSCSQTLNHNVMYWYQQKSSQAPKLLFHYYDKDFNNEADTPDNFQSRRPNTSFCFLDIRSPGLGDTAMYLCATSRDPGPAFETQYFGPGTRLLVL.

This rearrangement joins TRBV11-2 to TRBJ2-1; 7 positions match TRBD2. Per the germline V gene, CDR1 is SGHAT and CDR2 is FQNNGV. After removal of 3 bases from V and 0 bases from J, the junction contained 5 bases not matched to a gene. The CDR3 is made up of 16 amino acids. DNA of the CDR3: TGTGCCAGCAGCTTCAGGCTAGCGGACTCCTACAATGAGCAGTTCTTC. Amino acid sequence: CASSFRLADSYNEQFF.

This chain's CDR3 is CASSPPGRGTSGKLFF. The CDR3 DNA sequence: TGTGCCAGCTCACCCCCCGGGAGGGGCACTAGTGGAAAACTGTTTTTT. The rearrangement uses TRBV18 and TRBJ1-4; a weak D match, TRBD1 (5 bases). Per the germline V gene, CDR1 is KGHSH and CDR2 is LQKENI. This CDR3 has 16 residues. V was cut by 3 bases and J by 10 bases, with 21 bases left in between.

This rearrangement joins TRBV29-1 to TRBJ1-1; 7 bases map to TRBD1. Germline assignment: CDR1 SQVTM and CDR2 ANQGSEA. This CDR3 has 14 amino acids. Trimming cost V 0 bases and J 2 bases; bases outside gene matches: 3. The CDR3 here is CSVEDDRVNTEAFF. The CDR3 nucleotides read TGCAGCGTTGAAGATGACAGGGTCAACACTGAAGCTTTCTTT.

The gene calls are TRBV7-8 and TRBJ1-3, with TRBD1 matching 8 bases. Germline values: CDR1 SGHVS, CDR2 FQNEAQ. The CDR3 runs 16 residues. Trimming removed 8 bases from V and 3 bases from J; junction bases left unmatched: 12. CDR3 amino acids: CASGAGQVFYGNTIYF. The CDR3 DNA reads as TGTGCCAGCGGGGCGGGACAGGTTTTTTATGGAAACACCATATATTTT. Filled out from reference TRBV7-8 and TRBJ1-3, the complete variable domain reads GAGVSQSPRYKVAKRGQDVALRCDPISGHVSLFWYQQALGQGPEFLTYFQNEAQLDKSGLPSDRFFAERPEGSVSTLKIQRTQQEDSAVYLCASGAGQVFYGNTIYFGEGSWLTVV.

The genes are TRBV6-6 and TRBJ2-3; TRBD2 matches 10 bases. J gave up 3 bases and V 6 bases, and 6 bases lay outside the gene matches. The V gene's germline CDR1 is MNHNY and CDR2 SVGAGI (reference sequence). This CDR3 is built from 15 residues. The CDR3 bases are TGTGCCAGCAGCCCTAGCGGGAGAAGAACAGATACGCAGTATTTT. It translates to CASSPSGRRTDTQYF.

The chain has TRBV6-6 and TRBJ2-7; 7 bases are shared with TRBD1. Losses at the gene ends were 6 bases for V and 5 bases for J; bases not matched to a gene: 7. Per the germline V gene, CDR1 is MNHNY and CDR2 is SVGAGI (reference sequence). The CDR3 length is 13 residues. The chain's CDR3 is CASSHGQVNEQYF. As DNA, the CDR3 is TGTGCCAGCAGCCACGGACAGGTGAACGAGCAGTACTTC.

V usage is TRBV21-1 and J usage is TRBJ2-7; TRBD1, the table's D call, lacks a check against the DNA. TRBV21-1 is annotated as a pseudogene. CDR3 length equals 13 residues. The CDR3 loop is CASTPGGLTEQYF. The CDR3 DNA follows: TGTGCCAGCACCCCAGGTGGGCTTACCGAGCAGTACTTC.

The V and J genes are TRBV6-1 and TRBJ2-2; possible D gene TRBD1, 5 bases. V dropped 1 base and J dropped 1 base, with 10 bases sitting between them. This CDR3 contains 16 residues. Per the germline V gene, CDR1 is MNHNS and CDR2 is SASEGT. The CDR3 nucleotides are TGTGCCAGCAGTGAAGTCTACAGGCTGAACACCGGGGAGCTGTTTTTT. Its translation is CASSEVYRLNTGELFF.

This clone has a handful of counts. CDR3 in DNA: TGCGCCAGCAGCGATATACAGGGAAGGGGCACTGAAGCTTTCTTT. It yields the protein CASSDIQGRGTEAFF. V usage is TRBV5-1 and J usage is TRBJ1-1, with a weak D call TRBD1 (6 bases). CDR1 is SGHRS, CDR2 YFSETQ, per germline. The CDR3 extends over 15 amino acids. V lost 4 bases and J 4 bases, leaving 17 bases between the germline ends.

The V and J genes are TRBV5-6 and TRBJ2-5; D is possibly TRBD1 (6 bases). The J call may be wrong; the DNA end is better matched by TRBJ2-7. There are 14 residues in the CDR3. Germline CDR1 and CDR2: SGHDT and YYEEEE. The CDR3, as DNA: TGTGCCAGCAGCTTGGTACAGGGCGCTTACGAGCAGTACTTC. Translating gives CASSLVQGAYEQYF.

This chain uses TRBV6-5 with TRBJ1-3, with a possible D match to TRBD1 (5 bases). V lost 10 bases and J 5 bases, leaving 21 bases between the germline ends. Germline CDR1 and CDR2: MNHEY and SVGAGI. The CDR3 covers 15 residues. This chain's CDR3 is CATAPGEARRNTIYF. CDR3 nucleotide sequence: TGTGCCACGGCCCCGGGGGAAGCAAGGAGAAACACCATATATTTT.

V is TRBV14 and J is TRBJ2-1; 8 bases line up with TRBD1. Looked up from germline, CDR1 is SGHDN and CDR2 is FVKESK. Trimming cost V 3 bases and J 7 bases; bases outside gene matches: 5. The CDR3 is 14 amino acids. As DNA, the CDR3 is TGTGCCAGCAGCCACCGGACAGGGTTAAATGAGCAGTTCTTC. Translation: CASSHRTGLNEQFF.

This sequence joins TRBV20-1 and TRBJ2-7, with 8 bases that match TRBD1. Looked up from germline, CDR1 is DFQATT and CDR2 is SNEGSKA (reference sequence). This CDR3 comprises 11 residues. The trim removed 5 bases at V and 12 bases at J, leaving 9 bases unmatched. This CDR3 is CSAVTGGVRYF. The CDR3, as DNA: TGCAGTGCTGTTACAGGGGGAGTGCGGTACTTC.

J is TRBJ2-7 and V is TRBV6-5; the match to TRBD2 covers 7 bases. V was clipped by 5 bases and J by 6 bases; unmatched bases: 10. Germline assignment: CDR1 MNHEY and CDR2 SVGAGI. This CDR3 has 14 residues. CDR3 protein: CASSIAGGVGEQYF. The CDR3, as DNA: TGTGCCAGCAGTATAGCGGGTGGCGTTGGCGAGCAGTACTTC.

The J gene is TRBJ2-6, the V gene TRBV5-8; D is unresolved. The germline gives CDR1 SGHTS, CDR2 YDEGEE. The CDR3 runs 16 residues. The V end was cut by 1 base, the J end by 4 bases, with 12 bases between. CDR3 amino acids: CASSLSDTSGANVLTF. The DNA for the CDR3 is TGTGCCAGCAGCTTGAGTGATACTTCCGGGGCCAACGTCCTGACTTTC. Variable domain in full (rest from reference TRBV5-8 and TRBJ2-6): EAGVTQSPTHLIKTRGQQATLRCSPISGHTSVYWYQQALGLGLQFLLWYDEGEERNRGNFPPRFSGRQFPNYSSELNVNALELEDSALYLCASSLSDTSGANVLTFGAGSRLTVL.

This clone was counted once. The CDR3, as DNA: TGTGCTAGTGGTTTGGCGGGACTAGCGGTCGGTGAGCAGTTCTTC. Encoded protein: CASGLAGLAVGEQFF. The genes are TRBV12-5 and TRBJ2-1; 11 positions match TRBD2. V shed 1 base, J shed 9 bases, and the junction held 5 bases outside the gene matches. This CDR3 is built from 15 residues. The germline V gene has CDR1 LGHNT and CDR2 FRNRAP.

The V gene is TRBV25-1, the J gene TRBJ2-1; 10 bases match TRBD2. V shed 1 base, J shed 8 bases, and the junction held 5 bases outside the gene matches. The CDR3 consists of 15 residues. Germline-derived CDR1 and CDR2 are MGHDK and SYGVNS. This CDR3 reads CASSEWSGGAHEQFF. The CDR3 DNA follows: TGTGCCAGCAGTGAATGGAGCGGGGGGGCCCATGAGCAGTTCTTC.

The chain recombines TRBV27 with TRBJ2-7; 16 nucleotides align to TRBD2. The CDR3 runs to 18 residues. Germline V gives CDR1 MNHEY, CDR2 SMNVEV (reference sequence). The trim removed 6 bases at V and 9 bases at J, leaving 17 bases unmatched. CDR3 sequence (DNA): TGTGCCAGCAGCGGGACTAGCGGGGGGGCTACGAGCAGTACTCTGCAGTACTTC. It translates to CASSGTSGGATSSTLQYF.

CDR3 in DNA: TGTGCCAGCAGCCGAGGGACAGGGGTGGGAGAGACCCAGTACTTC. Its protein is CASSRGTGVGETQYF. This chain uses TRBV14 with TRBJ2-5, with TRBD1 identical over 10 bases. Germline V gene data show CDR1 as SGHDN and CDR2 as FVKESK. CDR3 length equals 15 residues. With V trimmed by 4 bases and J by 4 bases, 6 bases remained unmatched.

The chain has TRBV21-1 and TRBJ2-7; the table gives TRBD2 as D, unverified against the DNA. TRBV21-1 is assigned pseudogene status. The CDR3 has 17 residues. The CDR3 protein is CASSKGGGSRLVHEQYF. The CDR3 nucleotides read TGTGCCAGCAGCAAAGGGGGGGGGAGCCGGTTGGTCCACGAGCAGTACTTC.

The CDR3 here is CASSLVGSSTDTQYF. Here the CDR3 DNA reads TGCGCCAGCAGCCTAGTAGGGAGCAGCACAGATACGCAGTATTTT. The genes are TRBV4-1 and TRBJ2-3; D perhaps matches TRBD2 (5 bases). V lost 4 bases and J 0 bases, leaving 11 bases between the germline ends. CDR1 and CDR2 (germline): MGHRA, YSYEKL. CDR3 length: 15 residues.